This T cell receptor (beta chain) was profiled in a study of CD8 T cells in ankylosing spondylitis. General study points: Disease-linked clones, CD8+, were relatively rare in peripheral blood.

Ten or more counts support this clonotype. Its antigen is currently unknown. One entry per CDR3 protein results from TCRdb running MiXCR on the 5' RACE reads. Among about 240,000 distinct CDR3 sequences listed, around 10% were seen once. Germline V gene sequence: CDR1 SGHRS, CDR2 YFSETQ. Losses at the gene ends were 3 bases for V and 6 bases for J; bases not matched to a gene: 7. The CDR3 spans 14 residues. J is TRBJ2-7 and V is TRBV5-1, with 9 bases fitting TRBD2. This clonotype originated in a male donor with ankylosing spondylitis or in good health (not recorded which). Sequenced: blood, either unsorted or a sorted T cell fraction (not recorded which). The CDR3 region is CASSSAGLAREQYF. The CDR3 DNA follows: TGCGCCAGCAGCTCGGCCGGACTAGCGCGCGAGCAGTACTTC.